This T cell receptor beta chain derives from a study of blood T cell repertoires in COVID-19. Study information: The United States, Italy and Spain provided the acute and convalescent COVID-19 samples.

CDR1 is SGHNT, CDR2 YYREEE, per germline (reference sequence). The length of the CDR3 is 14 residues. The V and J ends lost 4 bases and 4 bases, in that order; junction bases with no gene match: 7. Participants were aged about 18 to 100 years, lived in around 25 US areas, and enrolled virtually. Generated by immunoSEQ multiplex PCR, the TCRdb table keeps only in-frame clones and is missing some. Among around 320,000 clones listed, about nine tenths were seen once. This clone was observed a single time. Sequenced: PBMCs or T cells enriched from blood (not recorded which). This receptor was obtained from a woman in her forties or fifties who had been exposed to COVID-19. This sequence joins TRBV5-4 and TRBJ1-1; 7 nucleotides line up with TRBD1. This CDR3 is CASSTGTEVTEAFF. In DNA form, the CDR3 reads TGTGCCAGCAGCACAGGGACAGAAGTCACTGAAGCTTTCTTT.